This TCR beta chain was captured in a study of CD4 T cell repertoires in COVID-19. This CDR3 comprises 16 residues. V lost 3 bases to trimming and J lost 2 bases, with 14 bases between them. CDR1 and CDR2 (germline): KGHDR, SFDVKD. Study-wide results and limits: Two or all three memory subsets shared several highly expanded SARS-CoV-2-reactive clonotypes.

TCRdb's copy holds only in-frame clones and misses some; the assay was immunoSEQ multiplex PCR. The table has about 75,000 clones, 83% seen once; the top ten hold 0.45% to 0.7%. Details on this clone: Its antigen remains unknown.

This sequence joins TRBV24-1 and TRBJ2-3, with D maybe TRBD1 (6 bases). Sequences were derived from CD4+ T cells from peripheral blood, sampled after recovery from COVID-19. The sequence was collected from a human donor who had COVID-19. The CDR3: CATSDRTDFYTDTQYF. CDR3 bases: TGTGCCACCAGTGATAGGACAGACTTCTACACAGATACGCAGTATTTT.